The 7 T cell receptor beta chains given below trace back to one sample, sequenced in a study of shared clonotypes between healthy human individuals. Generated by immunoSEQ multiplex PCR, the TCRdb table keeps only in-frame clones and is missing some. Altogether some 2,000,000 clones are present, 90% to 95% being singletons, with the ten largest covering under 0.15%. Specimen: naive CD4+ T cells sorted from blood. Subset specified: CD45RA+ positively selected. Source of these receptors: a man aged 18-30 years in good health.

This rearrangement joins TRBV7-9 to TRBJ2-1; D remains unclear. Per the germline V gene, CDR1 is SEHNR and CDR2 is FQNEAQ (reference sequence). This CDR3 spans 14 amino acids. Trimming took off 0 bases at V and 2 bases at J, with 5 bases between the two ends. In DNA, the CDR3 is TGTGCCAGCAGCTTAGCGGCAACCTACAATGAGCAGTTCTTC. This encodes CASSLAATYNEQFF.

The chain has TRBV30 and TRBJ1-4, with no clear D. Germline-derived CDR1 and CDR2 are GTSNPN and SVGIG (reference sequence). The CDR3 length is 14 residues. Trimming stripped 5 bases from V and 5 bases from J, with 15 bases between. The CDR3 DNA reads TGTGCCTGGGCCCCCGGGGTGAGGAATGAAAAACTGTTTTTT. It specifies CAWAPGVRNEKLFF.

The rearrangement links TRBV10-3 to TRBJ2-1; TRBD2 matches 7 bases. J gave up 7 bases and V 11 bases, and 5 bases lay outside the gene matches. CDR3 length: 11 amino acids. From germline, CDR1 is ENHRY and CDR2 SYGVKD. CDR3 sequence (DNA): TGTGCCTCGGGAGGTGGGAATGAGCAGTTCTTC. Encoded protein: CASGGGNEQFF.

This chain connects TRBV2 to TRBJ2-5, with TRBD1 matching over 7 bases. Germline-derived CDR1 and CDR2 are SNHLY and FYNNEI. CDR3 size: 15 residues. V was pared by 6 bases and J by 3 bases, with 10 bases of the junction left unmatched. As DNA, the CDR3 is TGTGCCAGCAGGTCGACAGGGACGGCGAAAGAGACCCAGTACTTC. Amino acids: CASRSTGTAKETQYF.

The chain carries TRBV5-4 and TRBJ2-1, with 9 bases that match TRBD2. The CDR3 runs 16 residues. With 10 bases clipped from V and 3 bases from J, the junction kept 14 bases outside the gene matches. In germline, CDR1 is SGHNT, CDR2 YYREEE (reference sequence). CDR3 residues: CAGLDLLAGNYNEQFF. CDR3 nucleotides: TGTGCCGGCCTTGACCTCCTAGCGGGAAACTACAATGAGCAGTTCTTC.

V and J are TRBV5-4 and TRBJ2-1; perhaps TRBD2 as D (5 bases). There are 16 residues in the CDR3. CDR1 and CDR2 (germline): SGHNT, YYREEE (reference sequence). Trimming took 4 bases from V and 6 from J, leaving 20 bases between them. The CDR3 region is CASSPGGARAVNEQFF. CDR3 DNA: TGTGCCAGCAGCCCAGGTGGAGCAAGAGCGGTCAATGAGCAGTTCTTC.

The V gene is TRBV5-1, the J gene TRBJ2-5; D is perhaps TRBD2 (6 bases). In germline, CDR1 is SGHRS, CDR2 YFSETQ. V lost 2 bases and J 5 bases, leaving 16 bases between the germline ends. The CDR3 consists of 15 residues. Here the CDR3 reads CASSFASALGETQYF. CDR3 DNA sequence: TGCGCCAGCAGCTTCGCTAGCGCCCTTGGGGAGACCCAGTACTTC.